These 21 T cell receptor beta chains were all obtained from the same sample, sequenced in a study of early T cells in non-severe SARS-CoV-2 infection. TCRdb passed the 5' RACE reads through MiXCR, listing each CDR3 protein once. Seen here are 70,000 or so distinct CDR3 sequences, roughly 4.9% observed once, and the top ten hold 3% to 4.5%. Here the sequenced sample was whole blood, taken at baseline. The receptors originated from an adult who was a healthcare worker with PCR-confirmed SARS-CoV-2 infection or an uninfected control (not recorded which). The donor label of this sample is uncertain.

As DNA, the CDR3 is TGTGCCAGCAGGGCACAAGTGAACACTGAAGCTTTCTTT. Translated: CASRAQVNTEAFF. The V call is TRBV12-3 or TRBV12-4, the J call TRBJ1-1; D gene uncertain. Between the trimmed V and J ends, which lost 6 bases and 0 bases, there was a span of 8 bases. The CDR3 extends over 13 amino acids.

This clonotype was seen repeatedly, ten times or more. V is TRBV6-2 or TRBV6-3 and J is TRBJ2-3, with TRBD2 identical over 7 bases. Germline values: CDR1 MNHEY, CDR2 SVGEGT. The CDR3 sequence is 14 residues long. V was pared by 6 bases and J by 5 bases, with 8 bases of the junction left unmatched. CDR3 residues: CASRQAGQGDTQYF. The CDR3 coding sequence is TGTGCCAGCAGACAAGCGGGGCAGGGAGATACGCAGTATTTT.

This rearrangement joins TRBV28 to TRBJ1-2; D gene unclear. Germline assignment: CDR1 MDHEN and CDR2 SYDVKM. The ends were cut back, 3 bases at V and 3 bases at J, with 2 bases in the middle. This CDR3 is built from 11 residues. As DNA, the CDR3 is TGTGCCAGCAGTTTTCACTATGGCTACACCTTC. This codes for CASSFHYGYTF.

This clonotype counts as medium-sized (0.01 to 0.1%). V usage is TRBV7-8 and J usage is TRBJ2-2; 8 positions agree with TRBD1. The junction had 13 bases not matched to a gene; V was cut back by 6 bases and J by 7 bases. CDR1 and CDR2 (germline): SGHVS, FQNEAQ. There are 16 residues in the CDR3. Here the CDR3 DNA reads TGTGCCAGCAGTGACTTCCGGACAGGGCGGATCGGGGAGCTGTTTTTT. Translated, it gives CASSDFRTGRIGELFF.

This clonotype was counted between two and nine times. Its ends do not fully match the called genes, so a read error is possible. CDR3 in amino acids: CASSQVPGGDF. The CDR3 region has the DNA TGCGCCAGCAGCCAAGTTCCGGGAGGAGATTTT. The J gene is TRBJ2-3, the V gene TRBV4-1; 7 positions agree with TRBD2. This CDR3 has 11 residues. Germline CDR1 reads MGHRA; CDR2 reads YSYEKL.

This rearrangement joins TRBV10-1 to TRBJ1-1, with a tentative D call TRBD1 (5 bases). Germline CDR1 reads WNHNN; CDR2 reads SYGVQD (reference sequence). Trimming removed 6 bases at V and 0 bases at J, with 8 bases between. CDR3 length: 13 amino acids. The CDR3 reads CASRMTVNTEAFF. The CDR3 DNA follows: TGCGCCAGCAGGATGACAGTGAACACTGAAGCTTTCTTT.

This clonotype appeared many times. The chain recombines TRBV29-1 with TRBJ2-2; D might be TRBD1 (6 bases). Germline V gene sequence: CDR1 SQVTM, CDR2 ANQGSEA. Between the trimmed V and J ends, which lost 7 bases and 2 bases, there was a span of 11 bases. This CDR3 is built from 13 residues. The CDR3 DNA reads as TGCAGCGCGGACAGCCCAAACACCGGGGAGCTGTTTTTT. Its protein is CSADSPNTGELFF.

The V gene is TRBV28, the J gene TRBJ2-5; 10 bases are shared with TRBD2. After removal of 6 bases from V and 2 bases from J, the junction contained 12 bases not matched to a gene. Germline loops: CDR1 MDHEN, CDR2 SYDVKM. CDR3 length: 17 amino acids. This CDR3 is CASSTLAGTIIQETQYF. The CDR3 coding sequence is TGTGCCAGCAGCACACTAGCGGGGACGATAATACAAGAGACCCAGTACTTC.

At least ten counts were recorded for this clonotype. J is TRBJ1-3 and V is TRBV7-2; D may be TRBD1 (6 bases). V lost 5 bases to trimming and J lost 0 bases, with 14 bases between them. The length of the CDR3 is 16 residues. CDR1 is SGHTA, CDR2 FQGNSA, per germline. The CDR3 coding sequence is TGTGCCAGCAGCCCCGTGGGGGCTTTCTCTGGAAACACCATATATTTT. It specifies CASSPVGAFSGNTIYF. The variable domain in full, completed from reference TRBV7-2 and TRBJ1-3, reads GAGVSQSPSNKVTEKGKDVELRCDPISGHTALYWYRQSLGQGLEFLIYFQGNSAPDKSGLPSDRFSAERTGGSVSTLTIQRTQQEDSAVYLCASSPVGAFSGNTIYFGEGSWLTVV.

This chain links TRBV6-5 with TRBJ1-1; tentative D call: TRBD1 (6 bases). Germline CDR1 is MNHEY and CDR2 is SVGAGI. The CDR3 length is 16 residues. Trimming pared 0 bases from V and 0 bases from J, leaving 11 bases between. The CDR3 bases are TGTGCCAGCAGTTACTCGACCGGGGGCTTGAACACTGAAGCTTTCTTT. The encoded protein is CASSYSTGGLNTEAFF.

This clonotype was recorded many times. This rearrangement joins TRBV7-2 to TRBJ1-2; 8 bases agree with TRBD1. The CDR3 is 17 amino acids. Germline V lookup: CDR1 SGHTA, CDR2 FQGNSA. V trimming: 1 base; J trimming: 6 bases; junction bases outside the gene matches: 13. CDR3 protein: CASSLVFRTGPLHGYTF. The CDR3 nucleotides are TGTGCCAGCAGCTTAGTTTTTAGGACAGGGCCTCTTCATGGCTACACCTTC.

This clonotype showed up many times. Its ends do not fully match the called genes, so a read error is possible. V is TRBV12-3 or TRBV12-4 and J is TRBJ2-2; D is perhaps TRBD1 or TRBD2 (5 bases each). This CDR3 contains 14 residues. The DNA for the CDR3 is TGTGCCAGCATCAGGGCTCCGAACACCGGGGAGCGGTTTTTT. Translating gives CASIRAPNTGERFF.

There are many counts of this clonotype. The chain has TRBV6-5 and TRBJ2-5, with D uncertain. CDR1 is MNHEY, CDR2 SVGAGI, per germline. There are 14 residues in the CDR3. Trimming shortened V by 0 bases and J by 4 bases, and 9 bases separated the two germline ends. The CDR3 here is CASSYSIAPETQYF. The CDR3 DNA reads TGTGCCAGCAGTTACTCGATAGCTCCAGAGACCCAGTACTTC.

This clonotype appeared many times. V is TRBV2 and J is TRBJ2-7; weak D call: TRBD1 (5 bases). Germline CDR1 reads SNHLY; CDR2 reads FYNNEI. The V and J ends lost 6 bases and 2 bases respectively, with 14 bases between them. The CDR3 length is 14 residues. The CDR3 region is CASRVTESPYEQYF. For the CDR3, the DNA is TGTGCCAGCAGAGTGACAGAGAGCCCCTACGAGCAGTACTTC.

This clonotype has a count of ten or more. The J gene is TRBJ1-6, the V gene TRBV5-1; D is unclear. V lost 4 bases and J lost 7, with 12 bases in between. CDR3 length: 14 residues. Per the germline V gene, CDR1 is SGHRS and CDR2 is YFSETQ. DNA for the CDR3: TGCGCCAGCAGCAAAGAACAGACCAATTCACCCCTCCACTTT. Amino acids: CASSKEQTNSPLHF.

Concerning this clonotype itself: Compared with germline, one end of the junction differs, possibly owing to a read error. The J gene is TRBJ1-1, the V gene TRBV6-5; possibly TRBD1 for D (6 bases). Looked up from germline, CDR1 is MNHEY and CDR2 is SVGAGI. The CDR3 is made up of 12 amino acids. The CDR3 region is CASSYGGTEVFF. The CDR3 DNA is TGTGCCAGCAGTTACGGGGGCACTGAAGTTTTCTTT.

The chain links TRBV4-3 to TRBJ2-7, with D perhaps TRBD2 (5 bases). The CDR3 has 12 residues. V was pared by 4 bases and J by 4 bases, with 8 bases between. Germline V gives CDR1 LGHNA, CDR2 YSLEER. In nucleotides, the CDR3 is TGCGCCAGCAGCCCGGACTTATACGAGCAGTACTTC. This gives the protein CASSPDLYEQYF.

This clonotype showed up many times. The CDR3 DNA is TGCAGTGCTACCCTGGGGGCCGGGGAGGTTAGTTCACCCCTCCACTTT. It specifies CSATLGAGEVSSPLHF. The chain is built from TRBV20-1 and TRBJ1-6; D may be TRBD1 (6 bases). CDR1 DFQATT and CDR2 SNEGSKA come from the germline V gene (reference sequence). The CDR3 runs to 16 residues. V was pared by 4 bases and J by 9 bases, with 22 bases between.

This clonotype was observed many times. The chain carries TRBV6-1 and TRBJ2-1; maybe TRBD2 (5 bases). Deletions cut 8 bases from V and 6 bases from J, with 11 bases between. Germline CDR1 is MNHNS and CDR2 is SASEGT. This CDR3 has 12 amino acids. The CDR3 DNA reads TGTGCCAGCCCAGACGGAGGCAATGAGCAGTTCTTC. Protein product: CASPDGGNEQFF.

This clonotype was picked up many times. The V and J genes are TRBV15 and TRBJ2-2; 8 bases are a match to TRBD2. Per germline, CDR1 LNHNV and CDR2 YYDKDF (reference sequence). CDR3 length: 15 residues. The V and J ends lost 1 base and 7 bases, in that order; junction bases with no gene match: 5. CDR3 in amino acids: CATSRAGGAFGELFF. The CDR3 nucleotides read TGTGCCACCAGCAGAGCCGGGGGGGCCTTCGGGGAGCTGTTTTTT.

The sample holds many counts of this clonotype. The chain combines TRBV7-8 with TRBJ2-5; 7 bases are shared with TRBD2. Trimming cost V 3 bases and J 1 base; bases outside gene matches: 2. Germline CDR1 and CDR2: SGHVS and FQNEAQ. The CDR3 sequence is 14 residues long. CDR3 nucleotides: TGTGCCAGCAGCTTGTGGGGGGGCCAAGAGACCCAGTACTTC. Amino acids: CASSLWGGQETQYF.